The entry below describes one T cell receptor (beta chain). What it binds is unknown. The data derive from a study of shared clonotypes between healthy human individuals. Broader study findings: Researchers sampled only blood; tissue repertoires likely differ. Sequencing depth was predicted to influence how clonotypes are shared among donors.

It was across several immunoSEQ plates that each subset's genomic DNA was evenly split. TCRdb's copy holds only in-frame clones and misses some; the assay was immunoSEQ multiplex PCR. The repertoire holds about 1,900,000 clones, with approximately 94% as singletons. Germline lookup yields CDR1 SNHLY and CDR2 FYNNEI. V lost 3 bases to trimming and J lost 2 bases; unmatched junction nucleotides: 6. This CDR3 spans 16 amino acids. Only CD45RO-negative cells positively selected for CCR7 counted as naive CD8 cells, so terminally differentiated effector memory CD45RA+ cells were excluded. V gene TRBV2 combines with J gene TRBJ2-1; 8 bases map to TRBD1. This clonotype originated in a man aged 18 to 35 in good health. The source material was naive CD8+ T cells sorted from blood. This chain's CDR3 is CASSDPRDRPYNEQFF. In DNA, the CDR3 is TGTGCCAGCAGTGACCCCCGGGACAGGCCCTACAATGAGCAGTTCTTC. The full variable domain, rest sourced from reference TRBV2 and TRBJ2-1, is EPEVTQTPSHQVTQMGQEVILRCVPISNHLYFYWYRQILGQKVEFLVSFYNNEISEKSEIFDDQFSVERPDGSNFTLKIRSTKLEDSAMYFCASSDPRDRPYNEQFFGPGTRLTVL.